The clone carrying this TCR beta chain has ten or more counts. Regarding time point: pre-sensitization, week 0. The treatment here: therapeutic diphenylcyclopropenone sensitization with weekly scalp DPC. This entry is derived from a study of human T cells and chemical hapten exposure. TCRdb reprocessed the RACE reads via MiXCR and lists one record per CDR3 protein. The profile shows around 60,000 distinct CDR3 sequences, about 7% of them singletons. The CDR3 covers 14 residues. The V end was cut by 0 bases, the J end by 0 bases, with 8 bases between. Germline V gene lookup returns CDR1 DFQATT and CDR2 SNEGSKA (reference sequence).

The V gene is TRBV20-1, the J gene TRBJ1-2, with D uncertain. The source of this sequence is a woman between 25 and 40 years old with alopecia areata. Some clones in this sample may be carry-over from other donors' samples. The sequencing used whole blood, collected in connection with sensitization to the hapten diphenylcyclopropenone (DPC). This CDR3 reads CSAREQLANYGYTF. The CDR3 region has the DNA TGCAGTGCTAGAGAACAGCTAGCTAACTATGGCTACACCTTC.